The 23 T cell receptor beta chains presented below share a single source sample, sequenced in a study of blood T cell repertoires in COVID-19. TCRdb's table, derived via immunoSEQ multiplex PCR, lists solely in-frame clones and lacks some. The sample records under 450,000 clones, about 91% being singletons. Sample: peripheral blood. The source of these receptors is a woman aged 45 to 65 with COVID-19, enrolled during active disease.

This chain connects TRBV28 to TRBJ1-6; TRBD1 might be the D (5 bases). The CDR3 is made up of 16 amino acids. Germline values: CDR1 MDHEN, CDR2 SYDVKM. V shed 5 bases and J shed 0 bases, with 11 bases lying between them. Written as DNA, the CDR3 is TGTGCCAGCAGTCGGGGGGGAAGCTCCTATAATTCACCCCTCCACTTT. Encoded protein: CASSRGGSSYNSPLHF.

The chain combines TRBV7-2 with TRBJ2-3, with D perhaps TRBD2 (6 bases). The CDR3 extends over 13 amino acids. Trimming took off 6 bases at V and 4 bases at J, with 11 bases between the two ends. CDR1 and CDR2 (germline): SGHTA, FQGNSA. This CDR3 reads CASSSSSADTQYF. The CDR3, as DNA: TGTGCCAGCAGTTCCTCTAGCGCAGATACGCAGTATTTT. Based on the CDR3 plus reference TRBV7-2 and TRBJ2-3, the full variable domain is GAGVSQSPSNKVTEKGKDVELRCDPISGHTALYWYRQSLGQGLEFLIYFQGNSAPDKSGLPSDRFSAERTGGSVSTLTIQRTQQEDSAVYLCASSSSSADTQYFGPGTRLTVL.

Written as DNA, the CDR3 is TGTGCCAGCAGCCGGGACAGGGTCGAAGAGACCCAGTACTTC. It is translated as CASSRDRVEETQYF. The genes are TRBV5-4 and TRBJ2-5, with 9 bases aligning to TRBD1. The CDR3 extends over 14 amino acids. The V segment lost 4 bases and the J segment 3 bases; nucleotides outside the gene matches: 4. CDR1 SGHNT and CDR2 YYREEE come from the germline V gene (reference sequence).

The V call is TRBV30, the J call TRBJ2-7; a weak D match, TRBD2 (6 bases). Trimming took 0 bases from V and 6 from J, leaving 39 bases between them. This CDR3 is built from 22 residues. The germline V gene encodes CDR1 GTSNPN and CDR2 SVGIG (reference sequence). The CDR3 reads CAWSVRIRFGTDRPEAGFEQYF. CDR3 DNA: TGTGCCTGGAGTGTACGCATTAGGTTTGGAACGGACCGCCCTGAGGCGGGATTCGAGCAGTACTTC.

CDR3 in DNA: TGTGCCAGCACCCCGGGGGGAAGTTATGGCTACACCTTC. Translated, it gives CASTPGGSYGYTF. The chain uses TRBV2 and TRBJ1-2, with TRBD1 as a possible D gene (5 bases). Deletions cut 7 bases from V and 5 bases from J, with 14 bases between. Germline V gives CDR1 SNHLY, CDR2 FYNNEI. The CDR3 has 13 amino acids.

This chain connects TRBV18 to TRBJ1-6, with 9 bases lining up with TRBD1. The junction had 8 bases not matched to a gene; V was cut back by 4 bases and J by 10 bases. In germline, CDR1 is KGHSH, CDR2 LQKENI. This CDR3 has 15 amino acids. The CDR3 protein is CASSLGQGTGSPLHF. The CDR3 DNA reads as TGTGCCAGCTCACTAGGACAGGGGACAGGGTCACCCCTCCACTTT.

In regard to this clone: Distinct nucleotide sequences in the sample also encode this CDR3. V is TRBV12-3 or TRBV12-4 and J is TRBJ1-5; a weak D match, TRBD1 (5 bases). The V end lost 5 bases, the J end lost 5 bases, and 10 bases lay between the germline ends. CDR3 length: 13 residues. The CDR3 DNA reads as TGTGCCAGCAGTCTAACAGGAGATCAGCCCCAGCATTTT. Residues: CASSLTGDQPQHF.

The rearrangement uses TRBV28 and TRBJ2-1, with D possibly TRBD2 on 6 matching bases. CDR1 and CDR2 from the germline V gene are MDHEN and SYDVKM. The CDR3 is 15 amino acids. V gave up 6 bases and J gave up 2 bases, with 14 bases separating them. The CDR3 coding sequence is TGTGCCAGCAGCGGATTGGGGGGAACCTACAATGAGCAGTTCTTC. Residues: CASSGLGGTYNEQFF.

The chain carries TRBV18 and TRBJ1-5; no firm D call. The CDR3 length is 15 residues. The germline CDR1 and CDR2 sequences are KGHSH and LQKENI. Deletions cut 3 bases from V and 3 bases from J, with 12 bases between. CDR3: CASSPGFDSNQPQHF. CDR3 in DNA: TGTGCCAGCTCACCCGGGTTCGATTCCAATCAGCCCCAGCATTTT.

The CDR3 loop is CASSWSTYGYTF. The CDR3 coding sequence is TGTGCCAGCAGTTGGAGTACTTATGGCTACACCTTC. J is TRBJ1-2 and V is TRBV28; D gene unclear. Germline V gene data show CDR1 as MDHEN and CDR2 as SYDVKM. V was shortened by 4 bases and J by 5 bases, with 8 bases between the two germline ends. The CDR3 loop spans 12 amino acids.

This chain links TRBV7-3 with TRBJ2-2; D is unclear. The CDR3 sequence is 15 residues long. CDR1 is SGHTA, CDR2 FQGTGA, per germline. Deletions cut 3 bases from V and 5 bases from J, with 13 bases between. Here the CDR3 reads CASSLGFPLTGELFF. The CDR3 DNA reads as TGTGCCAGCAGCTTGGGCTTCCCGTTAACCGGGGAGCTGTTTTTT.

The rearrangement joins TRBV9 to TRBJ1-1, with 8 bases fitting TRBD1. The V gene's germline CDR1 is SGDLS and CDR2 YYNGEE. This CDR3 is 13 amino acids long. V shed 3 bases and J 6 bases; nucleotides not matched to a gene: 4. The CDR3 bases are TGTGCCAGCAGCGAATTACAGGGGGCTGAAGCTTTCTTT. This translates into CASSELQGAEAFF. The full variable domain, with the rest looked up from reference TRBV9 and TRBJ1-1, is DSGVTQTPKHLITATGQRVTLRCSPRSGDLSVYWYQQSLDQGLQFLIQYYNGEERAKGNILERFSAQQFPDLHSELNLSSLELGDSALYFCASSELQGAEAFFGQGTRLTVV.

This rearrangement joins TRBV27 to TRBJ2-7, with 9 bases identical to TRBD2. The CDR3 extends over 17 amino acids. V lost 4 bases to trimming and J lost 1 base; unmatched junction nucleotides: 11. CDR1 and CDR2 from the germline V gene are MNHEY and SMNVEV (reference sequence). The CDR3 nucleotides are TGTGCCAGCAGTTCTCCGCGGGGGGGTTTGCTTTCCTACGAGCAGTACTTC. Translated, it gives CASSSPRGGLLSYEQYF.

The V and J genes are TRBV6-5 and TRBJ1-2; 7 bases are a match to TRBD1. CDR3 length: 13 residues. V gave up 3 bases and J gave up 13 bases; unmatched junction bases: 11. CDR1 is MNHEY and CDR2 is SVGAGI in the germline V gene. The CDR3 bases are TGTGCCAGCAGTTATCGCCCGGGACAGTCTTTCACCTTC. It yields the protein CASSYRPGQSFTF.

In the case of this clone: This same CDR3 is encoded by further DNA sequences in the sample. The CDR3 protein is CASSLGSSYEQYF. DNA of the CDR3: TGTGCCAGCAGCTTAGGTTCTTCCTACGAGCAGTACTTC. This chain joins TRBV11-2 and TRBJ2-7; D is unresolved. The CDR3 spans 13 residues. The V gene's germline CDR1 is SGHAT and CDR2 FQNNGV. Trimming stripped 1 base from V and 1 base from J, with 5 bases between.

The rearrangement links TRBV12-3 or TRBV12-4 to TRBJ1-1; D unresolved. This CDR3 is built from 13 residues. V lost 3 bases, J lost 3 bases, and 8 bases lay in between. CDR3 DNA sequence: TGTGCCAGCAGTTTCGGTGGTGACACTGAAGCTTTCTTT. Protein sequence: CASSFGGDTEAFF.

This sequence joins TRBV18 and TRBJ1-4, with D tentatively TRBD1 (6 bases). V was cut by 2 bases and J by 8 bases, with 18 bases left in between. The germline CDR1 and CDR2 sequences are KGHSH and LQKENI. The CDR3 spans 16 residues. The chain's CDR3 is CASSPATGRVGEKLFF. CDR3 nucleotide sequence: TGTGCCAGCTCACCAGCCACAGGGCGAGTAGGGGAAAAACTGTTTTTT.

This clone was seen a single time. The rearrangement links TRBV10-1 to TRBJ1-1, with TRBD1 matching 7 bases. Trimming removed 9 bases from V and 5 bases from J; junction bases left unmatched: 6. The CDR3 spans 12 residues. Germline CDR1 and CDR2: WNHNN and SYGVQD (reference sequence). The CDR3 protein is CAREGGWTEAFF. CDR3 sequence (DNA): TGCGCCAGAGAAGGGGGCTGGACTGAAGCTTTCTTT.

J is TRBJ2-7 and V is TRBV19; 10 bases match TRBD1. Germline-derived CDR1 and CDR2 are LNHDA and SQIVND (reference sequence). This CDR3 contains 14 residues. J lost 5 bases, V lost 3 bases, and 4 bases had no gene match. The CDR3 DNA follows: TGTGCCAGTAGTATTAGGGGACAGGGGAACGAGCAGTACTTC. Its translation is CASSIRGQGNEQYF.

The chain uses TRBV10-3 and TRBJ1-2; no definite D call. This CDR3 contains 13 residues. Trimming took off 6 bases at V and 4 bases at J, with 12 bases between the two ends. In germline, CDR1 is ENHRY, CDR2 SYGVKD. This chain's CDR3 is CAIRREGSYGYTF. In DNA form, the CDR3 reads TGTGCCATCAGACGGGAGGGCTCCTATGGCTACACCTTC.

The CDR3: CASSKGTSGATGELFF. CDR3 bases: TGTGCCAGCAGCAAAGGGACTAGCGGGGCCACCGGGGAGCTGTTTTTT. This chain connects TRBV21-1 to TRBJ2-2; TRBD2, the table's D call, lacks a check against the DNA. TRBV21-1 is termed a pseudogene. The CDR3 has 16 residues.

The chain joins TRBV27 to TRBJ1-1; 7 positions match TRBD1. Germline-derived CDR1 and CDR2 are MNHEY and SMNVEV (reference sequence). CDR3 length: 15 amino acids. The V and J ends lost 5 bases and 4 bases, in that order; junction bases with no gene match: 10. This chain's CDR3 is CASSPRDRVFTEAFF. CDR3 sequence (DNA): TGTGCCAGCAGTCCTCGGGACAGAGTGTTCACTGAAGCTTTCTTT.

The V and J genes are TRBV6-1 and TRBJ2-1; D not certain. Trimming cost V 2 bases and J 10 bases, with 15 bases left between them. The CDR3 covers 14 residues. CDR1 is MNHNS and CDR2 is SASEGT in the germline V gene. The CDR3 coding sequence is TGTGCCAGCAGTGAACCCGACGGGTGGAAGGAGCAGTTCTTC. As protein: CASSEPDGWKEQFF.